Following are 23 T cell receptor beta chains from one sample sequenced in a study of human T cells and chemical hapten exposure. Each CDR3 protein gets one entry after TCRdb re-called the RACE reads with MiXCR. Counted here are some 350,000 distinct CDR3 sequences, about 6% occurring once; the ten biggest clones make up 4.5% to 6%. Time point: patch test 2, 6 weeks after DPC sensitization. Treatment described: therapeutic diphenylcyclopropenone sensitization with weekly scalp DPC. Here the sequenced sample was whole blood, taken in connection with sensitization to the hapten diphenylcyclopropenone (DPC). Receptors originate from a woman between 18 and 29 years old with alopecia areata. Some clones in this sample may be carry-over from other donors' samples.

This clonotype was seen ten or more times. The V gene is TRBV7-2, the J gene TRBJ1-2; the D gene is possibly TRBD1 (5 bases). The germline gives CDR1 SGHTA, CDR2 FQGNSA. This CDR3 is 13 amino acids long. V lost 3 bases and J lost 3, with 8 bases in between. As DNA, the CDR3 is TGTGCCAGCAGCTTTCAGGGACACTATGGCTACACCTTC. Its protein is CASSFQGHYGYTF.

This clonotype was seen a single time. The CDR3 coding sequence is TGCAGTGCTAGTGTTCAGCAGGGGATAAACATTCAGTACTTC. This codes for CSASVQQGINIQYF. The chain has TRBV20-1 and TRBJ2-4, with a weak D call TRBD1 (6 bases). Germline V gene data show CDR1 as DFQATT and CDR2 as SNEGSKA (reference sequence). This CDR3 spans 14 amino acids. Trimming took 3 bases from V and 6 from J, leaving 15 bases between them.

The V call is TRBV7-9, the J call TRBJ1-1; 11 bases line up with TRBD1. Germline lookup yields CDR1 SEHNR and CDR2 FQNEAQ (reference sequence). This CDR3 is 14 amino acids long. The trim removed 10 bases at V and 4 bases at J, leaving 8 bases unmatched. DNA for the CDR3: TGTGCCACAACTTTAGGACAGGGGGCCACTGAAGCTTTCTTT. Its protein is CATTLGQGATEAFF.

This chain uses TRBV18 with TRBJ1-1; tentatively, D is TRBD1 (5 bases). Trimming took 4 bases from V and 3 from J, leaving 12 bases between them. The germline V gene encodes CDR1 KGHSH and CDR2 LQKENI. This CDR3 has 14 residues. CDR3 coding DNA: TGTGCCAGCTCACTTAAGGGGATGGACACTGAAGCTTTCTTT. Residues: CASSLKGMDTEAFF.

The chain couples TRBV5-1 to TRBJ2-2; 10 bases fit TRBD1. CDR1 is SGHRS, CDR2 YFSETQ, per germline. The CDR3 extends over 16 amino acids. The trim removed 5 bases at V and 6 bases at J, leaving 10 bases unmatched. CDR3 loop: CASRITGTGESGELFF. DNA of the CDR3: TGCGCCAGCAGAATAACCGGGACAGGGGAATCCGGGGAGCTGTTTTTT.

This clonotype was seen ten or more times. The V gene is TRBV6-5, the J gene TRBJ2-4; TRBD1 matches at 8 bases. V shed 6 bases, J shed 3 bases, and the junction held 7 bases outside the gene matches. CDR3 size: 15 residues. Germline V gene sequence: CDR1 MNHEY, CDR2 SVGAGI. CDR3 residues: CASREIQGGKNIQYF. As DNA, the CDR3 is TGTGCCAGCAGAGAAATACAGGGGGGCAAAAACATTCAGTACTTC.

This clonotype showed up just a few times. CDR3 sequence: CSAPELQGAAADTQYF. For the CDR3, the DNA is TGCAGTGCACCCGAACTTCAGGGGGCCGCCGCAGATACGCAGTATTTT. The chain couples TRBV20-1 to TRBJ2-3; 8 bases match TRBD1. The V segment lost 6 bases and the J segment 4 bases; nucleotides outside the gene matches: 15. This CDR3 has 16 amino acids. Germline CDR1 and CDR2: DFQATT and SNEGSKA (reference sequence).

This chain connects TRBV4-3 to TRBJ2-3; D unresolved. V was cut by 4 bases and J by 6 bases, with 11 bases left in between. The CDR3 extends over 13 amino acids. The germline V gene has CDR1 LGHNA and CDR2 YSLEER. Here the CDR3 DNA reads TGCGCCAGCAGCCCAACCGTCCCGGATACGCAGTATTTT. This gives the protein CASSPTVPDTQYF.

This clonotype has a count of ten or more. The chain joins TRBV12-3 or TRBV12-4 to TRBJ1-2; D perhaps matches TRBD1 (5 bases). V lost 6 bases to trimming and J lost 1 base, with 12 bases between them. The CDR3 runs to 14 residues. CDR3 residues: CASSRDANNYGYTF. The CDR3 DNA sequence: TGTGCCAGCAGCCGGGACGCCAATAACTATGGCTACACCTTC.

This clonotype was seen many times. CDR3 DNA: TGTGCCAGCAGCTTGCTTGACCGGGACATTCGTTACAATGAGCAGTTCTTC. Protein sequence: CASSLLDRDIRYNEQFF. This chain uses TRBV5-6 with TRBJ2-1, with D perhaps TRBD1 (6 bases). The CDR3 has 17 amino acids. V shed 1 base and J shed 4 bases, with 18 bases lying between them. Germline CDR1 SGHDT, CDR2 YYEEEE.

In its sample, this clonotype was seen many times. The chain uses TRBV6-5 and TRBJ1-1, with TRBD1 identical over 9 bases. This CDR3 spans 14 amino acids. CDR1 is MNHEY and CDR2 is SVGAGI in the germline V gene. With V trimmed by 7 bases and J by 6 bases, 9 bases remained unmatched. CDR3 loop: CASNSGTGLPEAFF. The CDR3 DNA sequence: TGTGCCAGCAACTCCGGGACAGGGCTCCCTGAAGCTTTCTTT.

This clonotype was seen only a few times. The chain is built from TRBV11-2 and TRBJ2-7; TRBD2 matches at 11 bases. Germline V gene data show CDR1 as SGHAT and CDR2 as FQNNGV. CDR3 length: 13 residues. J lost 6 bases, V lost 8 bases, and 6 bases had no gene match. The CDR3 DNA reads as TGTGCCAGCCAGACTAGCGGGGCGGGCGAGCAGTACTTC. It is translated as CASQTSGAGEQYF.

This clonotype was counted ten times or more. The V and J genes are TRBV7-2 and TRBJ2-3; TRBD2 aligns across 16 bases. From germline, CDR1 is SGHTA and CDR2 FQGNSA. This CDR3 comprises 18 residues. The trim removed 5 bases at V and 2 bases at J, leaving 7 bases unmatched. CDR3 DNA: TGTGCCAGCAGCCGGGGACTAGCGGGGGGGCTCTTCACAGATACGCAGTATTTT. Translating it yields CASSRGLAGGLFTDTQYF. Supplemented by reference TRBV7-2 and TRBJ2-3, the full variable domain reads GAGVSQSPSNKVTEKGKDVELRCDPISGHTALYWYRQSLGQGLEFLIYFQGNSAPDKSGLPSDRFSAERTGGSVSTLTIQRTQQEDSAVYLCASSRGLAGGLFTDTQYFGPGTRLTVL.

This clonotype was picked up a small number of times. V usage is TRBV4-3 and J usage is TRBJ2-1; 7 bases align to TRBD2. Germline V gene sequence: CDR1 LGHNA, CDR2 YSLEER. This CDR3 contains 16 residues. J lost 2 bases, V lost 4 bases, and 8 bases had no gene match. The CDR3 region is CASSPRSAGAYNEQFF. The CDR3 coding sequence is TGCGCCAGCAGCCCCCGGTCGGCGGGGGCCTACAATGAGCAGTTCTTC.

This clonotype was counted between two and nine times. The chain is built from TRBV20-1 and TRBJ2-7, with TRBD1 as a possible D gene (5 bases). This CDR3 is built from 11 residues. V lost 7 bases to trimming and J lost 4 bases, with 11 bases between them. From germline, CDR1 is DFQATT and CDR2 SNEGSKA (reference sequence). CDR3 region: CSGRRGYEQYF. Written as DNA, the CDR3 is TGCAGTGGGAGAAGGGGATACGAGCAGTACTTC.

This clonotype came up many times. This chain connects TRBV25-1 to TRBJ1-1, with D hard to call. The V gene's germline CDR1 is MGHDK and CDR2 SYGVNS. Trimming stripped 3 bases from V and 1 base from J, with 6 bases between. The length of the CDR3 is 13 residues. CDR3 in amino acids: CASSEEENTEAFF. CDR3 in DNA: TGTGCCAGCAGTGAGGAGGAGAACACTGAAGCTTTCTTT.

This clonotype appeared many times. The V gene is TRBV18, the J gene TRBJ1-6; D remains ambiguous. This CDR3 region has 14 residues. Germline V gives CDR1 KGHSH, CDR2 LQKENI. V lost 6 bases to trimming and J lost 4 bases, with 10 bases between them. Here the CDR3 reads CASSGPPYNSPLHF. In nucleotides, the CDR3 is TGTGCCAGCTCTGGGCCTCCTTATAATTCACCCCTCCACTTT.

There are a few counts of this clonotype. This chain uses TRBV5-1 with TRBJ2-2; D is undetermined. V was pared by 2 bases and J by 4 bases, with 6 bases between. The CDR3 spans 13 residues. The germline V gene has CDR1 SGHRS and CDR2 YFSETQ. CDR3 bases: TGCGCCAGCAGCTTTGCACGCACCGGGGAGCTGTTTTTT. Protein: CASSFARTGELFF.

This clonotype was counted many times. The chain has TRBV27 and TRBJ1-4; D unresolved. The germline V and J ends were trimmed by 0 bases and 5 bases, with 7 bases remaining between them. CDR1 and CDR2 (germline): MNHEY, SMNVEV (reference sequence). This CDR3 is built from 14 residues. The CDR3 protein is CASSLSAGNEKLFF. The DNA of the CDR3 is TGTGCCAGCAGTTTATCAGCGGGGAATGAAAAACTGTTTTTT.

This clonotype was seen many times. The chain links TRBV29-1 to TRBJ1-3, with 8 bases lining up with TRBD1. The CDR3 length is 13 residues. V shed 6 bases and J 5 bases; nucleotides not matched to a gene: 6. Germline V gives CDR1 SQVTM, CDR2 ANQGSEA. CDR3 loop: CSVSTGARNTIYF. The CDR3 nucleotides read TGCAGCGTATCGACAGGGGCCAGAAACACCATATATTTT.

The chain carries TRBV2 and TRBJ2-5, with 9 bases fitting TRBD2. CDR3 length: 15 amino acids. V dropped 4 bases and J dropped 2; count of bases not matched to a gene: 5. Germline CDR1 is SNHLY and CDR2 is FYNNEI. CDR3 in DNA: TGTGCCAGCAGTGTAGGGCTAGCGGGGCAAGAGACCCAGTACTTC. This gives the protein CASSVGLAGQETQYF.

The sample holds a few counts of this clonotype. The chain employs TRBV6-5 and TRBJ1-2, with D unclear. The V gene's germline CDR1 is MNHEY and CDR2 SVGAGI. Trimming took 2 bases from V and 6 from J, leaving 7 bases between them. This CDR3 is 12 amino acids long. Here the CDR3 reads CASSYDGNGYTF. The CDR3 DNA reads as TGTGCCAGCAGTTACGACGGGAATGGCTACACCTTC.

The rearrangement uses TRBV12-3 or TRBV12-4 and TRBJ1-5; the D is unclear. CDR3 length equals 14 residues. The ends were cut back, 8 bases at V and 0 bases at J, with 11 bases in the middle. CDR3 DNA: TGTGCCAGCGTCGAAGGGTATAGCAATCAGCCCCAGCATTTT. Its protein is CASVEGYSNQPQHF.